The text below deals with one T cell receptor beta chain. Its antigen remains unidentified. This record comes from a study of cytomegalovirus exposure and HLA in healthy donors. General study findings and limits: The classifier reportedly diagnosed cytomegalovirus status with high specificity and sensitivity. In an earlier analysis, productive rearrangement rates for most beta V segments clustered near 87% or 30%. For most TCR sequences rarity was the rule, although some public TCRs occurred in many donors. Listed as cytomegalovirus-associated were around 160 TCR beta chains.

Primers included in the PCR were 60 Vbeta and 13 Jbeta primers. This table comes from immunoSEQ multiplex PCR, and its TCRdb copy is limited to in-frame clones, with some not included. The sample holds around 62,000 clones, approximately 80% seen once. The junction had 5 bases not matched to a gene; V was cut back by 5 bases and J by 2 bases. The CDR3 is 15 amino acids. Germline CDR1 and CDR2: SGHVS and FNYEAQ. The sample taken for sequencing was PBMCs. The chain links TRBV7-6 to TRBJ1-4; 7 positions match TRBD1. The sequence came from a woman younger than 45 in good health and CMV-seronegative. The CDR3 here is CASSARQGTNEKLFF. The CDR3 region has the DNA TGTGCCAGCAGCGCCCGACAGGGCACTAATGAAAAACTGTTTTTT. The whole variable domain, filled in from reference TRBV7-6 and TRBJ1-4, reads GAGVSQSPRYKVTKRGQDVALRCDPISGHVSLYWYRQALGQGPEFLTYFNYEAQQDKSGLPNDRFSAERPEGSISTLTIQRTEQRDSAMYRCASSARQGTNEKLFFGSGTQLSVL.